Below are 10 T cell receptor beta chains sequenced from a single sample in a study of blood T cell repertoires in COVID-19. Method: immunoSEQ multiplex PCR; TCRdb's copy keeps in-frame clones and lacks some. The data contain roughly 400,000 clones, roughly 89% of them singletons. The specimen sequenced was PBMCs or T cells enriched from blood (not recorded which). These receptor sequences come from a woman in her 50s who had recovered from COVID-19.

The V and J genes are TRBV6-4 and TRBJ1-2; 8 bases line up with TRBD1. After removal of 11 bases from V and 3 bases from J, the junction contained 5 bases not matched to a gene. CDR3 length: 12 amino acids. Germline lookup yields CDR1 MRHNA and CDR2 SNTAGT. CDR3 sequence reads: CAGLGQDYGYTF. DNA of the CDR3: TGTGCCGGGTTGGGACAGGACTATGGCTACACCTTC.

The chain joins TRBV9 to TRBJ2-3; TRBD2 matches 12 bases. This CDR3 has 16 amino acids. Germline V gives CDR1 SGDLS, CDR2 YYNGEE. V lost 2 bases to trimming and J lost 4 bases; unmatched junction nucleotides: 5. In nucleotides, the CDR3 is TGTGCCAGCAGCGTGGGATCTAGCGGGGGGGCAGATACGCAGTATTTT. This codes for CASSVGSSGGADTQYF.

The chain has TRBV6-4 and TRBJ2-3; D is unclear. CDR3 length: 17 residues. The V gene's germline CDR1 is MRHNA and CDR2 SNTAGT. Trimming took off 5 bases at V and 0 bases at J, with 18 bases between the two ends. In DNA, the CDR3 is TGTGCCAGCAGTCCCGAGTTTGCGAACCCTAGCACAGATACGCAGTATTTT. This sequence encodes CASSPEFANPSTDTQYF.

The CDR3 loop reads CASSQEPGGVQEQFF. In DNA, the CDR3 is TGTGCCAGCAGCCAAGAACCCGGGGGGGTTCAGGAGCAGTTCTTC. The rearrangement uses TRBV3-1 (or the pseudogene TRBV3-2) and TRBJ2-1, with TRBD2 identical over 8 bases. The trim removed 0 bases at V and 10 bases at J, leaving 8 bases unmatched. Germline values: CDR1 LGHDT, CDR2 YNNKEL (reference sequence). This CDR3 has 15 residues.

The DNA for the CDR3 is TGCGCCAGTGCGGACAGGGGCGGAAACACCATATATTTT. This encodes CASADRGGNTIYF. V and J are TRBV5-1 and TRBJ1-3; 9 nucleotides align to TRBD1. CDR1 and CDR2 (germline): SGHRS, YFSETQ. J lost 4 bases, V lost 8 bases, and 4 bases had no gene match. The CDR3 loop spans 13 amino acids.

The chain uses TRBV16 and TRBJ2-7; TRBD2 matches at 7 bases. The CDR3 loop spans 15 amino acids. Germline CDR1 is KGHSY and CDR2 is FQNENV. With 1 base clipped from V and 6 bases from J, the junction kept 9 bases outside the gene matches. The CDR3 sequence is CASSQFRGVAVEQYF. CDR3 coding DNA: TGTGCCAGCAGCCAATTTCGGGGGGTAGCTGTCGAGCAGTACTTC.

As to this clone: Other nucleotide sequences in the sample specify the same CDR3. The chain couples TRBV27 to TRBJ1-5, with D possibly matching TRBD1 (6 bases). Germline CDR1 and CDR2: MNHEY and SMNVEV (reference sequence). V was pared by 2 bases and J by 7 bases, with 12 bases between. There are 14 residues in the CDR3. The CDR3 region is CASSLGQGRQPQHF. The CDR3 DNA reads TGTGCCAGCAGTTTAGGGCAGGGGAGACAGCCCCAGCATTTT.

This clone was seen a single time. This sequence joins TRBV18 and TRBJ2-3, with D perhaps TRBD2 (6 bases). CDR3 length: 15 residues. V was trimmed by 3 bases and J by 2 bases, leaving 12 bases between them. Germline V CDR1 and CDR2: KGHSH, LQKENI. In DNA form, the CDR3 reads TGTGCCAGCTCACCTGGACGGGGGAACACAGATACGCAGTATTTT. Protein: CASSPGRGNTDTQYF.

The chain uses TRBV10-3 and TRBJ2-7; D is perhaps TRBD1 (6 bases). This CDR3 comprises 14 residues. Germline assignment: CDR1 ENHRY and CDR2 SYGVKD. V dropped 4 bases and J dropped 1 base, with 11 bases sitting between them. The CDR3 is CAISGGTLSYEQYF. CDR3 DNA sequence: TGTGCCATCAGTGGGGGGACACTATCCTACGAGCAGTACTTC.

The chain recombines TRBV4-2 with TRBJ1-1, with 11 bases fitting TRBD1. The CDR3 consists of 17 residues. V shed 3 bases and J 1 base; nucleotides not matched to a gene: 7. Germline CDR1 reads LGHNA; CDR2 reads YNFKEQ. The CDR3 is CASSQGGTGGTNTEAFF. DNA of the CDR3: TGTGCCAGCAGCCAGGGGGGGACAGGGGGGACGAACACTGAAGCTTTCTTT.